This is a list of T cell receptor beta chains from one sample in a study of STAT3 mutations in large granular lymphocyte leukemia. Measured with immunoSEQ multiplex PCR; TCRdb has only the in-frame clones, and not every one. This table has 10,000 to 15,000 clones, about 75% appearing once. Sequences were obtained from peripheral blood mononuclear cells. The source of these receptors is a man aged 55 to 70 with T-cell large granular lymphocyte leukemia. Some clones in this sample may be carry-over from other donors' samples. The CDR3 runs from the conserved cysteine through the conserved F or W. D genes are given only for firm matches. Part of the rows lack a size; the others show once, few, many or a class for expanded clones.

13 | TRBJ2-1 | TRBV30 | NA | NA | TGTGCCTGGAGTGTCCAGCGAGAGGATGAGCAGTTCTTC | CAWSVQREDEQFF
13 | TRBJ2-7 | TRBV6-1 | TRBD1 | once | TGTGCCAGCGGGGACAGGGACCCCTCCGAGCAGTACTTC | CASGDRDPSEQYF
12 | TRBJ2-1 | TRBV7-8 | TRBD2 | NA | TGTGCCAGCACGGGGGGGTACAATGAGCAGTTCTTC | CASTGGYNEQFF
14 | TRBJ2-7 | TRBV5-4 | TRBD1 | NA | TGTGCCAGCAGCGCCCGACAGGGGACATACGAGCAGTACTTC | CASSARQGTYEQYF
15 | TRBJ2-7 | TRBV28 | NA | NA | TGTGCCAGCAGTTTTCAGCAGGTCCCTAAGTACGAGCAGTACTTC | CASSFQQVPKYEQYF
14 | TRBJ2-1 | TRBV6-5 | NA | once | TGTGCCAGCAGGGGGGCGGGATTCTACAATGAGCAGTTCTTC | CASRGAGFYNEQFF
13 | TRBJ2-5 | TRBV15 | NA | NA | TGTGCCACCAGCAGAGACAGGGAAGAGACCCAGTACTTC | CATSRDREETQYF
16 | TRBJ1-2 | TRBV7-2 | NA | NA | TGTGCCAGCAGCCCACAGACAGGCGCGGCTAACTATGGCTACACCTTC | CASSPQTGAANYGYTF
13 | TRBJ1-1 | TRBV2 | NA | NA | TGTGCCAGCAGTGAACAGGGTAACACTGAAGCTTTCTTT | CASSEQGNTEAFF
11 | TRBJ1-2 | TRBV29-1 | NA | NA | TGCAGCGTTGAAAGCAGAGATGGCTACACCTTC | CSVESRDGYTF
15 | TRBJ1-1 | TRBV27 | NA | NA | TGTGCCGGATTAGGGGCAGGGTGGGTGAACACTGAAGCTTTCTTT | CAGLGAGWVNTEAFF
13 | TRBJ2-1 | TRBV6-6 | NA | NA | TGTGCCAGCAGTTACGGCTTTTACAATGAGCAGTTCTTC | CASSYGFYNEQFF
17 | TRBJ1-1 | TRBV4-2 | NA | few | TGTGCCAGCAGCCAAGTAGGGTTCGAAAGGGTGAACACTGAAGCTTTCTTT | CASSQVGFERVNTEAFF
15 | TRBJ1-5 | TRBV27 | TRBD1 | once | TGTGCCAGCAGTTTACAGGGGGAAAGCAATCAGCCCCAGCATTTT | CASSLQGESNQPQHF
11 | TRBJ1-1 | TRBV29-1 | NA | NA | TGCAGCGTTGACCGGAACACTGAAGCTTTCTTT | CSVDRNTEAFF
14 | TRBJ2-5 | TRBV5-1 | TRBD2 | NA | TGCGCCAGCAGCCATCGGGGGGTCCAAGAGACCCAGTACTTC | CASSHRGVQETQYF
16 | TRBJ1-1 | TRBV29-1 | NA | NA | TGCAGCGTTGAAGGGCCAGGGAGCACAGTGAACACTGAAGCTTTCTTT | CSVEGPGSTVNTEAFF
16 | TRBJ1-2 | TRBV29-1 | TRBD1 | NA | TGCAGCGTTGAAGGGGAGGCGGCAGGGGGATTCTATGGCTACACCTTC | CSVEGEAAGGFYGYTF
14 | TRBJ2-1 | TRBV30 | TRBD2 | NA | TGTGCCTCCTGGCGGGAGGGGGTTTACAATGAGCAGTTCTTC | CASWREGVYNEQFF
14 | TRBJ2-7 | TRBV5-1 | NA | NA | TGCGCCAGCAGCTTGGCCTCGACAGTCTACGAGCAGTACTTC | CASSLASTVYEQYF
13 | TRBJ1-1 | TRBV6-5 | TRBD1 | NA | TGTGCCAGCAGGATCGGGACAGCGACTGAAGCTTTCTTT | CASRIGTATEAFF
17 | TRBJ2-1 | TRBV25-1 | TRBD2 | NA | TGTGCCAGCGATCATACCCTTTGGAGCGGGAGTCAGAATGAGCAGTTCTTC | CASDHTLWSGSQNEQFF
9 | TRBJ2-1 | TRBV20-1 | NA | NA | TGCAGGAAATATCTTGAGCAGTTCTTC | CRKYLEQFF
16 | TRBJ2-7 | TRBV4-1 | TRBD1 | NA | TGCGCCAGCAGCCAAGATCGTTGGACAGGTGCCTACGAGCAGTACTTC | CASSQDRWTGAYEQYF
13 | TRBJ2-1 | TRBV5-5 | NA | NA | TGTGCCAGCAGCTTCCCGGGGTGGGATGAGCAGTTCTTC | CASSFPGWDEQFF
11 | TRBJ2-3 | TRBV20-1 | NA | few | TGCAGTGCCCAACTGGCTGATACGCAGTATTTT | CSAQLADTQYF
17 | TRBJ2-2 | TRBV5-1 | NA | NA | TGCGCCAGCACTATGACTAGTGGGCCCCCGAACACCGGGGAGCTGTTTTTT | CASTMTSGPPNTGELFF
17 | TRBJ2-2 | TRBV4-2 | TRBD2 | NA | TGTGCCAGCAGCACACTAGCGGGATTCTTTGGCACCGGGGAGCTGTTTTTT | CASSTLAGFFGTGELFF
13 | TRBJ2-2 | TRBV12-5 | NA | NA | TGTGCTAGTGGTTTAGACCAGACCGGGGAGCTGTTTTTT | CASGLDQTGELFF
15 | TRBJ1-1 | TRBV6-5 | NA | NA | TGTGCCAGCAGTTACTCGAGGGCGGCGAACACTGAAGCTTTCTTT | CASSYSRAANTEAFF
18 | TRBJ2-5 | TRBV7-9 | TRBD1 | NA | TGTGCCAGCAGCTTAGGGTTTGGCCAGGGGGCTGAGGGGGAGACCCAGTACTTC | CASSLGFGQGAEGETQYF
12 | TRBJ1-2 | TRBV28 | NA | NA | TGTGCCAGCAGTTTACAGAACTATGGCTACACCTTC | CASSLQNYGYTF
16 | TRBJ2-2 | TRBV19 | TRBD2 | few | TGTGCCAGTAGTCAAGGACTAGCAGCGAACACCGGGGAGCTGTTTTTT | CASSQGLAANTGELFF
15 | TRBJ2-7 | TRBV6-5 | TRBD1 | NA | TGTGCCAGCAGTTATGGCGGACAGGGCACATACGAGCAGTACTTC | CASSYGGQGTYEQYF
14 | TRBJ2-1 | TRBV29-1 | NA | few | TGCAGCGTTGAACGACAGCAACCTTACAATGAGCAGTTCTTC | CSVERQQPYNEQFF
13 | TRBJ2-5 | TRBV30 | NA | NA | TGTGCCTGGAGTGTTCCCCCCGGGGAGACCCAGTACTTC | CAWSVPPGETQYF
13 | TRBJ2-7 | TRBV13 | NA | NA | TGTGCCAGCAGCTTCTACTCCCGACCCGAGCAGTACTTC | CASSFYSRPEQYF
15 | TRBJ2-3 | TRBV6-6 | TRBD1 | NA | TGTGCCAGCAGTTACTCCAGACAGGGTCGGGATACGCAGTATTTT | CASSYSRQGRDTQYF
12 | TRBJ2-7 | TRBV6-1 | NA | NA | TGTGCCAGCAGTCTTATAACCTACGAGCAGTACTTC | CASSLITYEQYF
13 | TRBJ2-7 | TRBV6-5 | NA | NA | TGTGCCAGCAGTTACGACCGATACTACGAGCAGTACTTC | CASSYDRYYEQYF
11 | TRBJ1-1 | TRBV30 | NA | medium-sized | TGTGCCTGGGGAGGGGGGGCTGAAGCTTTCTTT | CAWGGGAEAFF
15 | TRBJ1-2 | TRBV5-4 | TRBD1 | few | TGTGCCAGCAGCTGGACGACAGGGAGCGGATTTGCCTACACCTTC | CASSWTTGSGFAYTF
16 | TRBJ2-5 | TRBV15 | TRBD2 | NA | TGTGCCACCAGCCCCGGGACTAGCGGGATGGGGGAGACCCAGTACTTC | CATSPGTSGMGETQYF
15 | TRBJ2-7 | TRBV5-1 | NA | few | TGCGCCAGCAGCTTGGCCTCGGGGCCTGCCTACGAGCAGTACTTC | CASSLASGPAYEQYF
14 | TRBJ2-7 | TRBV27 | TRBD1 | NA | TGTGCCAGCAGTCAACTACAGGGGGCAGGGGAGCAGTACTTC | CASSQLQGAGEQYF
13 | TRBJ1-2 | TRBV25-1 | TRBD1 | NA | TGTGCCAGCACCCCGGGACAGGGATATGGCTACACCTTC | CASTPGQGYGYTF
12 | TRBJ1-2 | TRBV30 | TRBD1 | NA | TGTGCCTGGAGGCGGGACAGCTATGGCTACACCTTC | CAWRRDSYGYTF
15 | TRBJ2-1 | TRBV19 | NA | NA | TGTGCCAGTAGTATTACGAAGGACCCTAGGGATGAGCAGTTCTTC | CASSITKDPRDEQFF
17 | TRBJ2-5 | TRBV9 | TRBD1 | once | TGTGCCAGCAGCGTAGGAGGGACAGGGGGTCCCCAAGAGACCCAGTACTTC | CASSVGGTGGPQETQYF
12 | TRBJ1-2 | TRBV28 | TRBD1 | medium-sized | TGTGCCAGCAGAACAGGGGACTATGGCTACACCTTC | CASRTGDYGYTF
16 | TRBJ2-3 | TRBV5-4 | TRBD1 | once | TGTGCCAGCAGCACCCGGACAGGGTTTGATACAGATACGCAGTATTTT | CASSTRTGFDTDTQYF
13 | TRBJ1-1 | TRBV29-1 | NA | NA | TGCAGCGTGGACGGGCAAGGGAGGACTGAAGCTTTCTTT | CSVDGQGRTEAFF
16 | TRBJ2-2 | TRBV19 | NA | NA | TGTGCCAGTACCAAAACAGTGGGGGCGAACACCGGGGAGCTGTTTTTT | CASTKTVGANTGELFF
14 | TRBJ2-1 | TRBV7-6 | NA | NA | TGTGCCAGCAGCCCCTGGGCTGGCCACAATGAGCAGTTCTTC | CASSPWAGHNEQFF
16 | TRBJ2-1 | TRBV19 | TRBD2 | NA | TGTGCCAGTACCACAATCGGGACTAGCGGGTACAATGAGCAGTTCTTC | CASTTIGTSGYNEQFF
14 | TRBJ1-2 | TRBV7-9 | NA | NA | TGTGCCAGCACCAGCTGGGGAACGGGGAATGGCTACACCTTC | CASTSWGTGNGYTF
17 | TRBJ2-1 | TRBV11-3 | NA | NA | TGTGCCAGCAGCTTAGGGGGACCGTTTGGTGGTTCCGATGAGCAGTTCTTC | CASSLGGPFGGSDEQFF
12 | TRBJ1-2 | TRBV30 | NA | NA | TGTGCCTGGAGGAAGCCTGAGGGTGGCTACACCTTC | CAWRKPEGGYTF
16 | TRBJ2-3 | TRBV9 | TRBD2 | NA | TGTGCCAGCAGCGGCCTAGCGGGAGGTATCACAGATACGCAGTATTTT | CASSGLAGGITDTQYF
13 | TRBJ1-5 | TRBV30 | NA | NA | TGTGCCTGGAGTGTCCGAAGCAATCAGCCCCAGCATTTT | CAWSVRSNQPQHF